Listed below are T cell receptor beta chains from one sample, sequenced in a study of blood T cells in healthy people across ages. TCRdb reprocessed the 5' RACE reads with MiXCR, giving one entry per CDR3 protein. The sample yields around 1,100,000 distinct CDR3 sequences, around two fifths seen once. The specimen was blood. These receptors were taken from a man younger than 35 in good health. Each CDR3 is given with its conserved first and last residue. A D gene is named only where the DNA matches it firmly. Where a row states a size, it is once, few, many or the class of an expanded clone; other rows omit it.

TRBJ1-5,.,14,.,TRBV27,CASSWENSNQPQHF,TGTGCCAGCAGTTGGGAGAATAGCAATCAGCCCCAGCATTTT
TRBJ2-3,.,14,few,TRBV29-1,CSVEGKGPRDTQYF,TGCAGCGTTGAAGGTAAAGGGCCTCGCGATACGCAGTATTTT
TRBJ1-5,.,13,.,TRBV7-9,CACSLVSNQPQHF,TGTGCCTGCAGCTTAGTCTCGAACCAGCCCCAGCATTTT
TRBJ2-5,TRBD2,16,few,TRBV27,CASSQIAGGRGETQYF,TGTGCCAGCAGTCAAATAGCGGGGGGGCGGGGAGAGACCCAGTACTTC
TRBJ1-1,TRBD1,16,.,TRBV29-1,CSVAQLTGRVNTEAFF,TGCAGCGTTGCCCAACTGACAGGGAGGGTGAATACTGAAGCTTTCTTT
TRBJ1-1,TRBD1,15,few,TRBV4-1,CASSQETGTLGEAFF,TGCGCCAGCAGCCAAGAGACAGGGACTCTGGGTGAAGCTTTCTTT
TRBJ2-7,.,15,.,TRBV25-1,CASSESTDFSYEQYF,TGTGCCAGCAGTGAATCGACAGACTTCTCCTACGAGCAGTACTTC
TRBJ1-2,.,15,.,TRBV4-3,CASSHEDSPYYGYTF,TGCGCCAGCAGCCACGAGGACTCACCGTACTATGGCTACACCTTC
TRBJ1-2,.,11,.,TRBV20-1,CSAEPNYGYTF,TGCAGTGCTGAGCCTAACTATGGCTACACCTTC
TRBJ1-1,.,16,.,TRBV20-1,CSARDRGFGVNTEAFF,TGCAGTGCTAGAGATCGGGGATTTGGGGTGAACACTGAAGCTTTCTTT
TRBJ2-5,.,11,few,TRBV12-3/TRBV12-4,CASAGGETQYF,TGTGCCAGTGCCGGTGGGGAGACCCAGTACTTC
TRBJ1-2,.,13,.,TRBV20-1,CSTSATAPSGYTF,TGCAGTACCTCCGCTACAGCGCCCTCGGGCTACACCTTC
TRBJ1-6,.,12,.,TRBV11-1,CASSPTDSPLHF,TGTGCCAGCAGCCCCACGGATTCACCCCTCCACTTT
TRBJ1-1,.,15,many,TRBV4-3,CASSQASRGVAEAFF,TGCGCCAGCAGCCAAGCGTCTCGGGGGGTGGCTGAAGCTTTCTTT
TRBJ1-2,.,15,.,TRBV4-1,CASSPTQESNYGYTF,TGCGCCAGCAGCCCCACCCAGGAATCTAACTATGGCTACACCTTC
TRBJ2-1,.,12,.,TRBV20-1,CSAREGDKWEFF,TGCAGTGCTAGAGAGGGGGATAAGTGGGAGTTCTTC
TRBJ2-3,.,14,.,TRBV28,CASSSLGRTDTQYF,TGTGCCAGCAGCTCCTTGGGGCGGACAGATACGCAGTATTTT
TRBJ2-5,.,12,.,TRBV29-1,CSVPRAKETQYF,TGCAGCGTTCCTCGCGCGAAAGAGACCCAGTACTTC
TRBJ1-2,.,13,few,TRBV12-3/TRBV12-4,CASSSRDGYGYTF,TGTGCCAGCAGTTCCCGGGACGGCTATGGCTACACCTTC
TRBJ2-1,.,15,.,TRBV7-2,CASSSRVGAYNEQFF,TGTGCCAGCAGCTCCCGAGTAGGGGCGTACAATGAGCAGTTCTTC
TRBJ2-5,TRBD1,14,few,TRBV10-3,CAINTGTGTETQYF,TGTGCCATCAATACCGGGACAGGCACGGAGACCCAGTACTTC
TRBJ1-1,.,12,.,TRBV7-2,CASSLVPKGAFF,TGTGCCAGCAGCTTAGTCCCCAAAGGAGCTTTCTTT
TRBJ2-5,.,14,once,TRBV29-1,CSVELRGAYNEQYF,TGCAGCGTTGAACTCCGGGGGGCCTACAATGAGCAGTACTTC
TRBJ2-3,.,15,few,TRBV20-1,CSARDRRGLTDTQYF,TGCAGTGCTAGAGATCGGCGAGGTCTCACAGATACGCAGTATTTT
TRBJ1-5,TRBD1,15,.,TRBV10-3,CAISWTGGTNQPQHF,TGTGCCATCAGTTGGACAGGGGGCACGAATCAGCCCCAGCATTTT
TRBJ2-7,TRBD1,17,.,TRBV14,CASSQVRTGVIFNEQYF,TGTGCCAGCAGCCAAGTTAGGACAGGCGTTATTTTCAATGAGCAGTACTTC
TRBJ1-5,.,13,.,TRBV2,CASHSFSEQPQHF,TGTGCCAGCCACAGTTTCAGTGAGCAGCCCCAGCATTTT
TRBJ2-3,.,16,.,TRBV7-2,CASSSQNFPSTDTQYF,TGTGCCAGCAGCTCCCAAAATTTTCCTAGCACAGATACGCAGTATTTT
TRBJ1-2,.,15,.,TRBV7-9,CASSPPLSALDGYTF,TGTGCCAGCAGCCCTCCCCTATCGGCGCTTGATGGCTACACCTTC
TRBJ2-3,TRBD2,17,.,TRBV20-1,CSTTTGLAGLTTDTQYF,TGCAGTACGACCACAGGACTAGCGGGGCTCACCACAGATACGCAGTATTTT
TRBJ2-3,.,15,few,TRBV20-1,CSASHARDSSDTQYF,TGCAGTGCTAGTCACGCCAGGGATTCCTCGGATACGCAGTATTTT
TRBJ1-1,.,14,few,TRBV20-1,CSAITGPAGTEAFF,TGCAGTGCTATAACTGGGCCTGCCGGCACTGAAGCTTTCTTT
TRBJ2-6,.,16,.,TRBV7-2,CASSITALSGANVLTF,TGTGCCAGCAGCATAACAGCCCTCTCTGGGGCCAACGTCCTGACTTTC
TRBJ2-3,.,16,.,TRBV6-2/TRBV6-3,CASSLPSSGSTDTQYF,TGTGCCAGCAGTTTACCTTCGAGCGGGAGCACAGATACGCAGTATTTT
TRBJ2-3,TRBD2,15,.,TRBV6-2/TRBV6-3,CASRFLAGTKDTQYF,TGTGCCAGCCGTTTTCTAGCGGGGACGAAAGATACGCAGTATTTT
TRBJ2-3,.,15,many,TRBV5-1,CASSLGHSSTDTQYF,TGCGCCAGCAGCTTGGGCCACTCTAGCACAGATACGCAGTATTTT
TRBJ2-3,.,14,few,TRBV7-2,CASSLYSGQSTQYF,TGTGCCAGCAGCTTATATTCGGGGCAATCTACGCAGTATTTT
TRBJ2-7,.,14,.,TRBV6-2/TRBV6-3,CASSLGHITYEQYF,TGTGCCAGCAGTTTGGGACACATCACCTACGAGCAGTACTTC
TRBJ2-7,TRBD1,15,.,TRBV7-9,CASSLGQGESYEQYF,TGTGCCAGCAGCCTGGGACAGGGGGAGTCGTATGAGCAGTACTTC
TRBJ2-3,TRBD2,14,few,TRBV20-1,CSARNGLVTDTQYF,TGCAGTGCACGCAACGGACTAGTAACTGATACGCAGTATTTT
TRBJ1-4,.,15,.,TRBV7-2,CASSTEASHNEKLFF,TGTGCCAGCAGCACAGAAGCAAGCCATAATGAAAAACTGTTTTTT
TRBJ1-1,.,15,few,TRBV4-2,CASSHTRGGNTEAFF,TGTGCCAGCAGTCACACCAGGGGAGGAAACACTGAAGCTTTCTTT
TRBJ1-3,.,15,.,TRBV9,CASSPHTYSGNTIYF,TGTGCCAGCAGCCCCCACACCTACTCTGGAAACACCATATATTTT
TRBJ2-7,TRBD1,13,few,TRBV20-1,CSARDGTDYEQYF,TGCAGTGCTAGAGACGGGACAGACTACGAGCAGTACTTC
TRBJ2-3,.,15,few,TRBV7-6,CASTTDVGGTDTQYF,TGTGCCAGCACCACCGACGTGGGTGGCACAGATACGCAGTATTTT
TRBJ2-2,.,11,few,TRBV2,CASSETGELFF,TGTGCCAGCAGTGAAACCGGGGAGCTGTTTTTT
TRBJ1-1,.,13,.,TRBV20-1,CSTTNYRNTEAFF,TGCAGTACAACCAACTACAGGAACACTGAAGCTTTCTTT
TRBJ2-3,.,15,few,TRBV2,CASSPSTARTDTQYF,TGTGCCAGCAGCCCAAGCACTGCGCGCACAGATACGCAGTATTTT
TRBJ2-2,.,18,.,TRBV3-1,CASSQVPLGRSNTGELFF,TGTGCCAGCAGCCAAGTTCCGTTGGGCAGGTCGAACACCGGGGAGCTGTTTTTT
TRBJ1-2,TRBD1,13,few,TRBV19,CASNRDRVTGYTF,TGTGCCAGTAACCGGGACAGGGTAACTGGCTACACCTTC
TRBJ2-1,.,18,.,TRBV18,CASSPPGWRDSSYNEQFF,TGTGCCAGCTCACCTCCAGGATGGAGGGACAGCTCCTACAATGAGCAGTTCTTC
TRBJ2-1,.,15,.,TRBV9,CASSVDDGRLDEQFF,TGTGCCAGCAGCGTAGACGATGGCCGGTTGGATGAGCAGTTCTTC
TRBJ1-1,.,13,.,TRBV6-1,CASNGVTACEAFF,TGTGCCAGCAACGGGGTTACGGCCTGTGAAGCTTTCTTT
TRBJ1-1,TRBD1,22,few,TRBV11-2,CASSLDLRDFYRQGKADTEAFF,TGTGCCAGCAGCTTAGATCTCCGGGATTTTTACAGACAGGGCAAGGCGGACACTGAAGCTTTCTTT
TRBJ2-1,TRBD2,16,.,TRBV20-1,CSDGGAGLSSYNEQFF,TGCAGTGATGGGGGAGCGGGGCTAAGCTCCTACAATGAGCAGTTCTTC
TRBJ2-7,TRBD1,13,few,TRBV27,CASSLEGQGEQYF,TGTGCCAGCAGTTTAGAAGGACAGGGCGAGCAGTACTTC
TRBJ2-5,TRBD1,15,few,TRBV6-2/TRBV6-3,CASTLGRGQQETQYF,TGTGCCAGCACCTTAGGACGGGGACAGCAAGAGACCCAGTACTTC
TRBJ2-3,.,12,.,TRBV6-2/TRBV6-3,CASSLMVDTQYF,TGTGCCAGCAGCCTAATGGTCGATACGCAGTATTTT
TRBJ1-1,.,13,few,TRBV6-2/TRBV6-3,CASSYTGSTEAFF,TGTGCCAGCAGTTACACAGGGAGCACTGAAGCTTTCTTT